This TCR beta chain was identified in a study of Graves' ophthalmopathy and Graves' hyperthyroidism. From RNA, the CDR3 regions of TCR beta chains were amplified and sequenced. Second-round multiplex PCR came after first-round RT-PCR with HTBI primers. Each CDR3 protein gets one entry after TCRdb re-called the multiplex PCR reads with MiXCR. This sample carries over a million distinct CDR3 sequences, about two fifths of them seen once, and the ten largest clones take 8.5% to 14%. Reliance was placed on clinical symptoms, serum thyroxine, TRAb, thyroid ultrasound and orbital computed tomography for diagnosis. General observations from the study: Ophthalmopathy progression prediction by the model yielded a sensitivity of around 68% and a specificity of less than 75%.

With respect to this clonotype: The antigen is not known.

Sequencing input: peripheral blood or thyroid tissue (not recorded which). The receptor comes from an adult man with Graves' hyperthyroidism.

The CDR3: CASSETGGNFRPQHF. The CDR3 coding sequence is TGTGCCAGCAGCGAGACAGGGGGCAATTTCCGACCCCAGCATTTT. This chain uses TRBV6-5 with TRBJ1-5, with 10 nucleotides matching TRBD1. The trim removed 6 bases at V and 10 bases at J, leaving 12 bases unmatched. The V gene's germline CDR1 is MNHEY and CDR2 SVGAGI. This CDR3 spans 15 amino acids.